The sequence of this T cell receptor (beta chain) was determined in a study of graft-versus-host responses after intestinal transplantation. The method was immunoSEQ multiplex PCR; TCRdb's version includes in-frame clones alone and lacks a portion of them. The sample shows tens of thousands of clones, roughly 90% of them seen only once. Intraepithelial and lamina propria lymphocytes were isolated from graft specimens. Unmatched junction bases numbered 10, after V lost 0 bases and J lost 4 bases. The CDR3 is 17 residues long. Germline V gene data show CDR1 as SGHRS and CDR2 as YFSETQ. The V and J genes are TRBV5-1 and TRBJ2-5, with 9 nucleotides matching TRBD2. The receptor was derived from a human patient who received an intestinal transplant, so some T cells may come from the graft donor. This specimen was ileum tissue, taken about 28 weeks after intestinal transplant. CDR3 amino acids: CASSLASGGGARETQYF. The CDR3, as DNA: TGCGCCAGCAGCTTGGCTTCTGGCGGGGGGGCCCGAGAGACCCAGTACTTC.